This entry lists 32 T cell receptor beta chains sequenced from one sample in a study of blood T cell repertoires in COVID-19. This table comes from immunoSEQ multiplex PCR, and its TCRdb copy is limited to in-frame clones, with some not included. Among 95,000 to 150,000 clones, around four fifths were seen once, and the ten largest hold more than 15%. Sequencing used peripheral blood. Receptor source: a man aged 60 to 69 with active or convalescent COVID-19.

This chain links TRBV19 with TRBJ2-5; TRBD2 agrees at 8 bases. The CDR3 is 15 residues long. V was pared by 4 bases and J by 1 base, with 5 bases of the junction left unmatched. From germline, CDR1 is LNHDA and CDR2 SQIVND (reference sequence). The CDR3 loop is CASSTASGLQETQYF. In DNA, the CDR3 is TGTGCCAGTAGTACGGCTAGCGGGCTCCAAGAGACCCAGTACTTC.

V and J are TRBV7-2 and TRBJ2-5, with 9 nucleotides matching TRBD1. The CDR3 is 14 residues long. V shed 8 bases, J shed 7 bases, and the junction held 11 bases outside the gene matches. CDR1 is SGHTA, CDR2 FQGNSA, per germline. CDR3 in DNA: TGTGCCAGCCGACCACCGGGACAGGGAGGGACCCAGTACTTC. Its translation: CASRPPGQGGTQYF. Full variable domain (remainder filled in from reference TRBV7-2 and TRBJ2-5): GAGVSQSPSNKVTEKGKDVELRCDPISGHTALYWYRQSLGQGLEFLIYFQGNSAPDKSGLPSDRFSAERTGGSVSTLTIQRTQQEDSAVYLCASRPPGQGGTQYFGPGTRLLVL.

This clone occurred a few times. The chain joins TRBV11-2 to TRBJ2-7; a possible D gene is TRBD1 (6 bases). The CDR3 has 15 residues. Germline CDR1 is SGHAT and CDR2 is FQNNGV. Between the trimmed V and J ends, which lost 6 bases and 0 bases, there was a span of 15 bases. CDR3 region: CASSIDRSPSYEQYF. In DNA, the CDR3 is TGTGCCAGCAGTATTGACAGGAGCCCCTCCTACGAGCAGTACTTC.

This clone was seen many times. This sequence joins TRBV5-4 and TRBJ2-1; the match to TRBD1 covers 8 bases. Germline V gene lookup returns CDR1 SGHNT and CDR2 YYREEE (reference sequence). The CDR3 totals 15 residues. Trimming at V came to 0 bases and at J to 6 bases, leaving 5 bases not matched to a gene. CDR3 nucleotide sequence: TGTGCCAGCAGCTTGGGTTCCGGACAGGGCAATGAGCAGTTCTTC. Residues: CASSLGSGQGNEQFF.

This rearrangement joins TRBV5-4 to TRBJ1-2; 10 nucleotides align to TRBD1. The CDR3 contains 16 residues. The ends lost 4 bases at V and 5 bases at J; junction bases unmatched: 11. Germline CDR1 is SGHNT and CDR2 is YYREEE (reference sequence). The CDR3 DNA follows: TGTGCCAGCAGCCCCGGGACAGGGGTCGCATTGTATGGCTACACCTTC. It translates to CASSPGTGVALYGYTF.

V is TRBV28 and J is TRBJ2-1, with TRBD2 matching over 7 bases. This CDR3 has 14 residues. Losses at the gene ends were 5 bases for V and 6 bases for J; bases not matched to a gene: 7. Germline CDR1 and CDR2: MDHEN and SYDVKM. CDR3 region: CASSATSVSNEQFF. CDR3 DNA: TGTGCCAGCAGTGCCACTAGCGTATCCAATGAGCAGTTCTTC. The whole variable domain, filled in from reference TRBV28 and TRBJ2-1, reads DVKVTQSSRYLVKRTGEKVFLECVQDMDHENMFWYRQDPGLGLRLIYFSYDVKMKEKGDIPEGYSVSREKKERFSLILESASTNQTSMYLCASSATSVSNEQFFGPGTRLTVL.

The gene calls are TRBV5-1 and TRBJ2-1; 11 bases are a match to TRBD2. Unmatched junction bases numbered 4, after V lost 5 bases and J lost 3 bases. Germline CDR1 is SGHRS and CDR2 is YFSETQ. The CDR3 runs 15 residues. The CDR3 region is CASRKTSGNYNEQFF. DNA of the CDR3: TGCGCCAGCAGGAAGACTAGCGGGAACTACAATGAGCAGTTCTTC.

The CDR3 DNA reads TGTGCCAGCAGTCCCCTAAGGAACACTGAAGCTTTCTTT. The encoded protein is CASSPLRNTEAFF. The chain combines TRBV28 with TRBJ1-1, with D unresolved. The CDR3 consists of 13 residues. Per germline, CDR1 MDHEN and CDR2 SYDVKM. Trimming left V 5 bases short and J 1 base short, with 8 bases between.

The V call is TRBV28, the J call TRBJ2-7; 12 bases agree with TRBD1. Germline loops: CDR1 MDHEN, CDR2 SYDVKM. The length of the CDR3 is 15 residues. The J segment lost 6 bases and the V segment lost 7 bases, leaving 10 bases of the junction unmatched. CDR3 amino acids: CASNAPGQGAGEQYF. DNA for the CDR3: TGTGCCAGCAACGCACCGGGACAGGGGGCTGGCGAGCAGTACTTC.

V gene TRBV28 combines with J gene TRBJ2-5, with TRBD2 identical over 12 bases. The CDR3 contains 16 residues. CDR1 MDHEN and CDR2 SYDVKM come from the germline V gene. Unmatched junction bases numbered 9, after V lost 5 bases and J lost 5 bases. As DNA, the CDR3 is TGTGCCAGCAGTCCCCGGACTAGCGGGACCTTGGAGACCCAGTACTTC. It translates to CASSPRTSGTLETQYF.

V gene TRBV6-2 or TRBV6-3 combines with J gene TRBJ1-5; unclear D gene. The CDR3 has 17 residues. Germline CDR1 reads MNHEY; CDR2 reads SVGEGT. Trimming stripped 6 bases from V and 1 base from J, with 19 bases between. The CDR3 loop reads CASSPSGTGVSNQPQHF. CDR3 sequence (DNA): TGTGCCAGCAGCCCATCTGGAACCGGAGTAAGCAATCAGCCCCAGCATTTT.

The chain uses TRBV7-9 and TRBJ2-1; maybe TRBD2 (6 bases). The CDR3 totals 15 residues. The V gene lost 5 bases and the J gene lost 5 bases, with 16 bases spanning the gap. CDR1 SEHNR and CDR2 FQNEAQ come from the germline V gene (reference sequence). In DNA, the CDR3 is TGTGCCAGCAGCAATAGGGGTAGCGGCAACAATGAGCAGTTCTTC. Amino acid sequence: CASSNRGSGNNEQFF.

The CDR3 spells CASRTGANTGELFF. CDR3 DNA: TGCGCCAGCAGGACAGGGGCGAACACCGGGGAGCTGTTTTTT. This sequence joins TRBV5-1 and TRBJ2-2; 8 positions agree with TRBD1. The CDR3 loop spans 14 amino acids. The V segment lost 5 bases and the J segment 0 bases; nucleotides outside the gene matches: 0. Germline V gives CDR1 SGHRS, CDR2 YFSETQ.

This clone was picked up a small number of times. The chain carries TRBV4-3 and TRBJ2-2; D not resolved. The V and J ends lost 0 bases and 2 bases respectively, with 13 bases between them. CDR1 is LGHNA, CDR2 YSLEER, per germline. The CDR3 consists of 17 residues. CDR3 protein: CASSQEARGLNTGELFF. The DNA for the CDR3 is TGCGCCAGCAGCCAAGAAGCACGTGGGCTTAACACCGGGGAGCTGTTTTTT.

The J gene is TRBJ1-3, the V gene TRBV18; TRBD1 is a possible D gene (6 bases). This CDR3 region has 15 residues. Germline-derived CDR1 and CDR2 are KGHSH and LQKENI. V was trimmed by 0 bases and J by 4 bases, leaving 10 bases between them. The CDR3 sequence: CASSPPQGMGNTIYF. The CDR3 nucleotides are TGTGCCAGCTCACCACCGCAGGGGATGGGAAACACCATATATTTT.

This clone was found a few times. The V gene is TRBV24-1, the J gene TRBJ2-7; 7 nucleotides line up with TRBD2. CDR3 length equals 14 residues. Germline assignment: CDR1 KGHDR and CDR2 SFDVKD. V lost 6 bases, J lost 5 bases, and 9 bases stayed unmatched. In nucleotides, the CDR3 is TGTGCCACCAGTCAAGGCGGGAGTAGAAACGAGCAGTACTTC. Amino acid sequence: CATSQGGSRNEQYF.

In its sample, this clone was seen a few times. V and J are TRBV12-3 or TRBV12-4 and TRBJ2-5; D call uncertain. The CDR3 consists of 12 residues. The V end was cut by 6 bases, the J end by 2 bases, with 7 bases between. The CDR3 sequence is CASRTEQETQYF. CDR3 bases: TGTGCCAGCAGAACAGAGCAAGAGACCCAGTACTTC.

This CDR3 reads CASSSTVNTEAFF. DNA of the CDR3: TGCGCCAGCAGCTCCACGGTGAACACTGAAGCTTTCTTT. The V and J genes are TRBV5-1 and TRBJ1-1, with D hard to call. This CDR3 contains 13 residues. The germline V and J ends were trimmed by 3 bases and 0 bases, with 6 bases remaining between them. Germline loops: CDR1 SGHRS, CDR2 YFSETQ.

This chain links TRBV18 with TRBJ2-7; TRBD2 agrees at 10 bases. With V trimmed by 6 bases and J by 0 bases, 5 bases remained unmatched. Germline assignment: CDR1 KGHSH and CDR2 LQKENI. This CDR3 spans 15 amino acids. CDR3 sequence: CASSQTSGYSYEQYF. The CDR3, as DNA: TGTGCCAGCTCCCAGACTAGCGGGTACTCCTACGAGCAGTACTTC.

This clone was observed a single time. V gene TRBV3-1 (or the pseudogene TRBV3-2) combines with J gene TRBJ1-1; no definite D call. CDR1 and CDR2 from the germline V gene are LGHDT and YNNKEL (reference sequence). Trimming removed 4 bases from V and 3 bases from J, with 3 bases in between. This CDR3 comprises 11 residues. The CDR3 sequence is CASSRHTEAFF. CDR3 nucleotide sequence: TGTGCCAGCAGCCGGCACACTGAAGCTTTCTTT.

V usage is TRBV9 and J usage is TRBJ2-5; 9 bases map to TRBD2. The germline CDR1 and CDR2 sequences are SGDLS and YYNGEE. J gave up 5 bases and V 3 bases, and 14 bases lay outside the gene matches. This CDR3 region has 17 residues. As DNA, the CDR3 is TGTGCCAGCAGCGCCGGGGGACTAGCCGGGCGCGGGGAGACCCAGTACTTC. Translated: CASSAGGLAGRGETQYF.

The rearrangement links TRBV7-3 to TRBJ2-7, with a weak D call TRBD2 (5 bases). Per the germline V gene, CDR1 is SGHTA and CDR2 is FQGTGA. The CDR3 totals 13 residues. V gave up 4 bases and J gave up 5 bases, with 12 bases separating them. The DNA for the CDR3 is TGTGCCAGCAGCTCTGGAGGTCGGAACGAGCAGTACTTC. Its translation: CASSSGGRNEQYF.

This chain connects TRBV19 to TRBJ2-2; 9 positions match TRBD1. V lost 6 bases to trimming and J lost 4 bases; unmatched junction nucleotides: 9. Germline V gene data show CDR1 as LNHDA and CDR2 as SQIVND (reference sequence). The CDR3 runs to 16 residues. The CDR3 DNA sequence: TGTGCCAGTAGACCGAACAGGGGGCGCTCCACCGGGGAGCTGTTTTTT. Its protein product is CASRPNRGRSTGELFF.

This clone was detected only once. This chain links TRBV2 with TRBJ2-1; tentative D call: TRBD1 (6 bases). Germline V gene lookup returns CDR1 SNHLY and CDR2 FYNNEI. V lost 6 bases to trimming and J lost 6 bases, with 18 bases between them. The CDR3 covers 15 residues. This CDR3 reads CASSLLRTASNEQFF. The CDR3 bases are TGTGCCAGCAGCCTACTCCGGACAGCGAGCAATGAGCAGTTCTTC.

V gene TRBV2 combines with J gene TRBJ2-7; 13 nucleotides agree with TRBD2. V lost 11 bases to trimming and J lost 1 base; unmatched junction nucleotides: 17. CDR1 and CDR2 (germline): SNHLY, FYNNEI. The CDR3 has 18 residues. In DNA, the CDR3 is TGTGCCGGGGCCTTGGGACTAGCGGGAAGATGGCTTTCCTACGAGCAGTACTTC. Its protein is CAGALGLAGRWLSYEQYF.

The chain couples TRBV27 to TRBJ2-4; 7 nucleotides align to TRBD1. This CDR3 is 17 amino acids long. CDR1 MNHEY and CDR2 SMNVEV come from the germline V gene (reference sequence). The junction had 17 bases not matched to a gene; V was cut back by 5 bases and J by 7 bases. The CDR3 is CASSPRQGEPTLNIQYF. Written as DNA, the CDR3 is TGTGCCAGCAGTCCCCGACAGGGCGAACCTACCCTCAACATTCAGTACTTC.

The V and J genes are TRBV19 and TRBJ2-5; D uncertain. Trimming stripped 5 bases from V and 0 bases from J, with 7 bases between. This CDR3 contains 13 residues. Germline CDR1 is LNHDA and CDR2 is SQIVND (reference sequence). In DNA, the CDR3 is TGTGCCAGTAGTCCCATGTACCAAGAGACCCAGTACTTC. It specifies CASSPMYQETQYF.

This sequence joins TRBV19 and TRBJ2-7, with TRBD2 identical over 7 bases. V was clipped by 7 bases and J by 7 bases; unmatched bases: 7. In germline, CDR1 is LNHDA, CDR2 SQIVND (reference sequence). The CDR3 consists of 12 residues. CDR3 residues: CASNDGRGEQYF. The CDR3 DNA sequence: TGTGCCAGTAACGACGGGCGGGGGGAGCAGTACTTC.

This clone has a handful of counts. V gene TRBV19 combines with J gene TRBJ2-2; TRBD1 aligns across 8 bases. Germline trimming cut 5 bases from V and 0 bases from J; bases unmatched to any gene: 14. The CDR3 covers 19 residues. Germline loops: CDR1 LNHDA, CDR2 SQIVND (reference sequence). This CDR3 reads CASSSPPGTGTPNTGELFF. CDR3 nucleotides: TGTGCCAGTAGTTCTCCCCCCGGGACAGGTACTCCGAACACCGGGGAGCTGTTTTTT.

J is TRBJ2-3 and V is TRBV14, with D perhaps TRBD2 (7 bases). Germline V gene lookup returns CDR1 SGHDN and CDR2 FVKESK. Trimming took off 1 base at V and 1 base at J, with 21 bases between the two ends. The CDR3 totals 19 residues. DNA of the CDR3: TGTGCCAGCAGCCAAGTTTACGGGGGGCGAGTTGCGGGCACAGATACGCAGTATTTT. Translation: CASSQVYGGRVAGTDTQYF.

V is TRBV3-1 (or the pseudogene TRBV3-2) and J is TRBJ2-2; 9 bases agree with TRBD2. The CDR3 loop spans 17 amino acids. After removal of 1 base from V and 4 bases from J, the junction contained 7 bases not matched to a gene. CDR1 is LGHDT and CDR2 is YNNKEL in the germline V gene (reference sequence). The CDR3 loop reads CASSQGGSGSFTGELFF. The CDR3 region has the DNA TGTGCCAGCAGCCAAGGAGGTAGCGGGAGTTTCACCGGGGAGCTGTTTTTT.

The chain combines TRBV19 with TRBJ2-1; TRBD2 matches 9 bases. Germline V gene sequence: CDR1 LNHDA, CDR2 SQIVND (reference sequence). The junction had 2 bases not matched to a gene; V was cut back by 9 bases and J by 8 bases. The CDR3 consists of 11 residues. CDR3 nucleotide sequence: TGTGCCAGCCGACTAGCGGATGAGCAGTTCTTC. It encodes CASRLADEQFF.